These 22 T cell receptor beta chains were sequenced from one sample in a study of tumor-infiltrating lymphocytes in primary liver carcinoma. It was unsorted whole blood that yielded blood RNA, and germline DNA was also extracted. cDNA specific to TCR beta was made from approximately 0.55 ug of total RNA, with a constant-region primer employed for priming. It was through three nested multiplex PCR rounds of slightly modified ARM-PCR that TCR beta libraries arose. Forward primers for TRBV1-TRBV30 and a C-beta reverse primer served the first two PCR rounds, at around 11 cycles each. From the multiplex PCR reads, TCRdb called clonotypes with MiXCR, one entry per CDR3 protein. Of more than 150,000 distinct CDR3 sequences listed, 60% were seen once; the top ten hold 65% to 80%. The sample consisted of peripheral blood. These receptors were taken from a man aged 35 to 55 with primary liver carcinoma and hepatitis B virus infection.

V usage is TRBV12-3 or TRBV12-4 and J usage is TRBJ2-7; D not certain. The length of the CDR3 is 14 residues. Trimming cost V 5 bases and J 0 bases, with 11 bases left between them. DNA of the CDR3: TGTGCCAGCAGTGAGCCGGGCCACTCCTACGAGCAGTACTTC. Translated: CASSEPGHSYEQYF.

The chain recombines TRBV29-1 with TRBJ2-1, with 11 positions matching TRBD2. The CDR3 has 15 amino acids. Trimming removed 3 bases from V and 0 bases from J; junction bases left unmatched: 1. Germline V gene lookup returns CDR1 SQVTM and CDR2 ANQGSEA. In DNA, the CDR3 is TGCAGCGTTGAGACTAGCGGGACCTCCTACAATGAGCAGTTCTTC. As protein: CSVETSGTSYNEQFF.

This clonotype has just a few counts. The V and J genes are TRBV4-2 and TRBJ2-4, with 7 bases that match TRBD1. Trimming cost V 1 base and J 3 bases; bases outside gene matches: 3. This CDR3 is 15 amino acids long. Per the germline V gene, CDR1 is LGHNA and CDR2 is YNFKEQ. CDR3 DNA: TGTGCCAGCAGCCAAGGGGCAGGGGGCAAAAACATTCAGTACTTC. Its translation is CASSQGAGGKNIQYF.

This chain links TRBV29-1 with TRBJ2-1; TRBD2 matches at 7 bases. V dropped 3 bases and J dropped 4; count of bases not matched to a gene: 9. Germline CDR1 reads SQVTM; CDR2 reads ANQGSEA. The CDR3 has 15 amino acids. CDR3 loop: CSVEPAGVEYNEQFF. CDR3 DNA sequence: TGCAGCGTTGAGCCCGCGGGAGTCGAATACAATGAGCAGTTCTTC.

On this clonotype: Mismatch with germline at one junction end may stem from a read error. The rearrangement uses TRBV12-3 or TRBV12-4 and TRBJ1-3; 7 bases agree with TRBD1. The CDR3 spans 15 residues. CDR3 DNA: TGTGTCAGCAGTGGGGGGACAGAAGAAGGGAACACCATATATTTT. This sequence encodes CVSSGGTEEGNTIYF.

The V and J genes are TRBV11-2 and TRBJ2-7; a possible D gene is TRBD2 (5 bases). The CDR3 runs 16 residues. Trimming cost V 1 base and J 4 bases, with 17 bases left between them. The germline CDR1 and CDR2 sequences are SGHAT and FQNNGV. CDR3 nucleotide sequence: TGTGCCAGCAGCTTAGGGGAATGGACTTTATTGTACGAGCAGTACTTC. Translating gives CASSLGEWTLLYEQYF.

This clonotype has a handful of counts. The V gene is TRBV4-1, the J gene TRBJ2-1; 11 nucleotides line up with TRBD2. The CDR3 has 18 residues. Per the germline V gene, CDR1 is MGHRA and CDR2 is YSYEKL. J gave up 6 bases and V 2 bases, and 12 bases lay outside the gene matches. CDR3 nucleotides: TGCGCCAGCAGCCAAAAGATTCAGGCGCTAGCGGGAGGCAATGAGCAGTTCTTC. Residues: CASSQKIQALAGGNEQFF.

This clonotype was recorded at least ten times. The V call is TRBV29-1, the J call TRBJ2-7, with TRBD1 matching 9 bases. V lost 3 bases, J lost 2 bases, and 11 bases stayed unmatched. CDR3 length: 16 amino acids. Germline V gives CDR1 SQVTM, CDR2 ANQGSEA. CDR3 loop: CSVDGSAGQGAYEQYF. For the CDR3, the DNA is TGCAGCGTTGATGGGAGTGCGGGACAGGGAGCCTACGAGCAGTACTTC.

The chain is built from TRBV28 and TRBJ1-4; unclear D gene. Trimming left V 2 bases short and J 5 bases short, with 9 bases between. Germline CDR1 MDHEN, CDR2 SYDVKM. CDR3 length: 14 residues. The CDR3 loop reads CASSLHGQNEKLFF. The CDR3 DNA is TGTGCCAGCAGTTTACACGGCCAGAATGAAAAACTGTTTTTT.

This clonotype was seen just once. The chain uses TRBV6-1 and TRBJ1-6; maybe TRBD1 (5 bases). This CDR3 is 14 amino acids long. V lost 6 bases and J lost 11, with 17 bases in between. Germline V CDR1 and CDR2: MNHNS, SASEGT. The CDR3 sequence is CASRGAGKDPPLHF. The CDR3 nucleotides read TGTGCCAGCAGAGGGGCAGGGAAAGATCCACCCCTCCACTTT.

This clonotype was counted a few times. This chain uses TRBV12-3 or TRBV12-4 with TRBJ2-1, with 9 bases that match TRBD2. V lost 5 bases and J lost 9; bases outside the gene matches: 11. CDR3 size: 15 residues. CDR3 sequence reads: CASSRMAGGPGEQFF. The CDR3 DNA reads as TGTGCCAGCAGTCGTATGGCGGGAGGGCCGGGTGAGCAGTTCTTC.

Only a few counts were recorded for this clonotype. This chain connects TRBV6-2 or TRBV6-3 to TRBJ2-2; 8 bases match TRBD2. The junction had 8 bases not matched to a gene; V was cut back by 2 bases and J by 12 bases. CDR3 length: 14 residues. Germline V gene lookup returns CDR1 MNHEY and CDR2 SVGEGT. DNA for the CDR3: TGTGCCAGCAGTTACATGGGACTAGTGAGGCAGCTGTTTTTT. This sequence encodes CASSYMGLVRQLFF.

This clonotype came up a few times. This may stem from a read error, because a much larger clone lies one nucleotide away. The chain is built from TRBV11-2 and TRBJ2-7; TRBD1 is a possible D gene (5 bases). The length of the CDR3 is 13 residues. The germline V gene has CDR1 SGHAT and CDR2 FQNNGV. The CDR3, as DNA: TGTGTCAGCAGCTTAAGCAGGGTCCACGAGCAGTACTTC. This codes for CVSSLSRVHEQYF.

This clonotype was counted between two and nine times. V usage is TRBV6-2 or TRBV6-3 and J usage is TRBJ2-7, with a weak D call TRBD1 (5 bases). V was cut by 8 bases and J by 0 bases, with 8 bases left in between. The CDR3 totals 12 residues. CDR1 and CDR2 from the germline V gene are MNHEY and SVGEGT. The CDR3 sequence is CASADISYEQYF. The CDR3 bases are TGTGCCAGCGCGGACATCTCCTACGAGCAGTACTTC.

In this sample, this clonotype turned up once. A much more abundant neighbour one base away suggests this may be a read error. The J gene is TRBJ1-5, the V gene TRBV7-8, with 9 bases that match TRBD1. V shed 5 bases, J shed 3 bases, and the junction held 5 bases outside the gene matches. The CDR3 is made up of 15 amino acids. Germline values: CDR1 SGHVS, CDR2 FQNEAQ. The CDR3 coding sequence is TGTGCCAGCAGCCTGGGGACAGGGAACAATCAGCCCCAGCATTTT. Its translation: CASSLGTGNNQPQHF.

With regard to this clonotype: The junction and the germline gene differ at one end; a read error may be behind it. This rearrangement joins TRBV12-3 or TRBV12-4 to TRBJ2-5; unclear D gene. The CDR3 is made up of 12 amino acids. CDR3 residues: CASSPAKETQCF. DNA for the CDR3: TGTGCCAGCAGCCCGGCGAAAGAGACCCAGTGCTTC.

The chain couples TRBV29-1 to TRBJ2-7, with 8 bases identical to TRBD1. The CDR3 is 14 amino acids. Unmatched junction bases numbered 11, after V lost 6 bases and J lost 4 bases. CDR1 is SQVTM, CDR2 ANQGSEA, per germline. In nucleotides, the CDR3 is TGCAGCGTGGTTACCGGGACAGGATTTTACGAGCAGTACTTC. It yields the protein CSVVTGTGFYEQYF.

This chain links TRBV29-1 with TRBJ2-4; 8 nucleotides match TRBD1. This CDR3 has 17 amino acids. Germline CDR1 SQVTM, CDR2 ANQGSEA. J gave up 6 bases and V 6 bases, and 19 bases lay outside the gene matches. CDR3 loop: CSVATMFEGQGVNIQYF. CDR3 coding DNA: TGCAGCGTCGCAACAATGTTTGAAGGACAGGGCGTAAACATTCAGTACTTC. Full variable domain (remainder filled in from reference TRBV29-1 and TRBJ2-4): SAVISQKPSRDICQRGTSLTIQCQVDSQVTMMFWYRQQPGQSLTLIATANQGSEATYESGFVIDKFPISRPNLTFSTLTVSNMSPEDSSIYLCSVATMFEGQGVNIQYFGAGTRLSVL.

CDR3 loop: CASSLTPGYNEAFF. CDR3 coding DNA: TGTGCCAGCAGCTTAACTCCAGGGTACAATGAAGCTTTCTTT. The chain couples TRBV11-2 to TRBJ1-1, with a tentative D call TRBD1 (5 bases). Trimming shortened V by 2 bases and J by 7 bases, and 14 bases separated the two germline ends. This CDR3 spans 14 amino acids. In germline, CDR1 is SGHAT, CDR2 FQNNGV.

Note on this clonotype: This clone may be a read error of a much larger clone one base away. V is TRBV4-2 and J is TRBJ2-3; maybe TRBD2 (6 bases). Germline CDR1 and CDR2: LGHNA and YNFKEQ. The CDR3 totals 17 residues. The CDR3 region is CASIQDGYGGSTDTQYF. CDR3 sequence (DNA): TGTGCCAGCATCCAAGATGGATACGGAGGGAGCACAGATACGCAGTATTTT.

CDR3 bases: TGTGCCAGCAGCCAGGTTAGGCGGGCGAACACCGGGGAGCTGTTTTTT. Protein: CASSQVRRANTGELFF. J is TRBJ2-2 and V is TRBV6-1, with D maybe TRBD2 (5 bases). The length of the CDR3 is 16 residues. The germline gives CDR1 MNHNS, CDR2 SASEGT. The ends were cut back, 6 bases at V and 0 bases at J, with 14 bases in the middle.

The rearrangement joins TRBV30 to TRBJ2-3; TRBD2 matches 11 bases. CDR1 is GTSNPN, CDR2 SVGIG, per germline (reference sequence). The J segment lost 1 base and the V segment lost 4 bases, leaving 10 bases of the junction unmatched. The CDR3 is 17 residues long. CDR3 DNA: TGTGCCTGGATGGTATCTAGCGGGAGGCTGGGCACAGATACGCAGTATTTT. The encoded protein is CAWMVSSGRLGTDTQYF.